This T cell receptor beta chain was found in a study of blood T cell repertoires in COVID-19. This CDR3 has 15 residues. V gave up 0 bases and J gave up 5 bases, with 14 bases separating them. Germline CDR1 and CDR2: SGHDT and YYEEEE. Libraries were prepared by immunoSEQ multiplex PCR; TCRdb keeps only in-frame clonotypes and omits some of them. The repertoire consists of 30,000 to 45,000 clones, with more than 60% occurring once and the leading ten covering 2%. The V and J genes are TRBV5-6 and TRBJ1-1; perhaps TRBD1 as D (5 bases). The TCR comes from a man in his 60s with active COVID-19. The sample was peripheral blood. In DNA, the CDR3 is TGTGCCAGCAGCTTGGCCGCAGGGTTAAGAACTGAAGCTTTCTTT. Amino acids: CASSLAAGLRTEAFF.